These T cell receptor beta chains were read from a single sample in a study of T cells in narcolepsy. The table came from immunoSEQ multiplex PCR; TCRdb's copy has only in-frame clones and leaves some out. In the table there are tens of thousands of clones, approximately 90% of which are singletons. Sample: CD45RA- memory CD4+ T cells from PBMCs. Receptors were obtained from a human donor with narcolepsy. CDR3s include the opening cysteine and the closing phenylalanine or tryptophan. The order of the fields is V gene, J gene, CDR3 protein.

V gene: TRBV6-5; J gene: TRBJ2-2; CDR3 protein: CASRTWGDTGELFF
V gene: TRBV7-2; J gene: TRBJ2-7; CDR3 protein: CASSLTSGSVYEQYF
V gene: TRBV9; J gene: TRBJ1-2; CDR3 protein: CASSVERSNYGYTF
V gene: TRBV16; J gene: TRBJ1-1; CDR3 protein: CASSPGTGGSNTEAFF
V gene: TRBV27; J gene: TRBJ1-2; CDR3 protein: CASSIYGYTF
V gene: TRBV7-2; J gene: TRBJ1-2; CDR3 protein: CASSLSQAWRHYGYTF
V gene: TRBV18; J gene: TRBJ1-1; CDR3 protein: CASSGGNPNTEAFF
V gene: TRBV6-5; J gene: TRBJ2-3; CDR3 protein: CASSYFGKADTQYF
V gene: TRBV30; J gene: TRBJ1-5; CDR3 protein: CAWSVQGDQPQHF
V gene: TRBV27; J gene: TRBJ1-1; CDR3 protein: CASSFLSVTEAFF
V gene: TRBV10-1; J gene: TRBJ2-2; CDR3 protein: CASSEFTGESPNTGELFF
V gene: TRBV2; J gene: TRBJ2-1; CDR3 protein: CASSLTSGSYNEQFF
V gene: TRBV6-1; J gene: TRBJ1-1; CDR3 protein: CASSGVTGGYTEAFF
V gene: TRBV19; J gene: TRBJ1-1; CDR3 protein: CASSIEWRDTEAFF